Described below is a single T cell receptor (beta chain) sequence and its context. The V end was cut by 1 base, the J end by 1 base, with 6 bases between. CDR1 and CDR2 (germline): KGHSH, LQKENI. The CDR3 runs 14 residues. Sequencing used immunoSEQ multiplex PCR; TCRdb keeps in-frame clones, though not all of them. The sample lists some 360,000 clones, approximately 90% seen once, with about 3.9% in the top ten. This sample stems from a study of blood T cell repertoires in COVID-19. At the level of the study: Sources were T cells, B-cell-depleted T cells, or PBMCs; the material itself was cDNA or gDNA.

It was during active infection that Seattle patients were enrolled and then longitudinally followed. The sequence came from a woman aged 60 to 75 with COVID-19, enrolled during active disease. The chain joins TRBV18 to TRBJ2-3; D remains ambiguous. The material sequenced was peripheral blood. Here the CDR3 reads CASSPHPGTDTQYF. The CDR3 DNA is TGTGCCAGCTCACCACATCCCGGCACAGATACGCAGTATTTT.